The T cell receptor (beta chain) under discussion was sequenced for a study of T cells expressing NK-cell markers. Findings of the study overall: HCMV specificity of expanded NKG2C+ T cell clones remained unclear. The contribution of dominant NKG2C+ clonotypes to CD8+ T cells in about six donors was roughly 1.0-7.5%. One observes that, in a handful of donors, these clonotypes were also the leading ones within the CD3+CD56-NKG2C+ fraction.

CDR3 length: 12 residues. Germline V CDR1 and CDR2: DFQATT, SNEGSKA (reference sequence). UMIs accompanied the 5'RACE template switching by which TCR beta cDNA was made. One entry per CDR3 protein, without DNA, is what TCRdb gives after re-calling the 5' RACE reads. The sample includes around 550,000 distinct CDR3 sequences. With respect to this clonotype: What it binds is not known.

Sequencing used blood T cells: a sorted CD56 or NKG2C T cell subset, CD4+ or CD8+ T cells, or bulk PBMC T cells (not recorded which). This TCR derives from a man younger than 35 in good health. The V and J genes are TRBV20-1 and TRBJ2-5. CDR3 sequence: CSAREVAETQYF.